This T cell receptor (beta chain) derives from a study of T cells after yellow fever vaccination. Study-wide results and limits: Weaker in magnitude, the secondary response showed a faster peak on day 5 versus 15.

UMIs and a universal primer site were added when TCR cDNA was made by 5'RACE template switching. MiXCR was run by TCRdb on the 5' RACE reads, yielding one entry per CDR3 protein. Of approximately 93,000 distinct CDR3 sequences in the sample, approximately 6.3% were seen once. Germline loops: CDR1 SGDLS, CDR2 YYNGEE. The CDR3 is 16 residues long. The J segment lost 1 base and the V segment lost 3 bases, leaving 5 bases of the junction unmatched. This clonotype showed up just a few times. Antigen: not known. This TCR was recovered from a man aged 18 to 29 who received the YFV17D yellow fever vaccine. Sequencing used CD8+ T cells sorted from PBMCs, obtained 10 days after the yellow fever booster vaccination. The V and J genes are TRBV9 and TRBJ2-3; the match to TRBD2 covers 10 bases. The CDR3: CASSGGLAGGTDTQYF. In nucleotides, the CDR3 is TGTGCCAGCAGCGGGGGGCTAGCGGGGGGCACAGATACGCAGTATTTT. Full variable domain (missing parts from reference TRBV9 and TRBJ2-3): DSGVTQTPKHLITATGQRVTLRCSPRSGDLSVYWYQQSLDQGLQFLIQYYNGEERAKGNILERFSAQQFPDLHSELNLSSLELGDSALYFCASSGGLAGGTDTQYFGPGTRLTVL.